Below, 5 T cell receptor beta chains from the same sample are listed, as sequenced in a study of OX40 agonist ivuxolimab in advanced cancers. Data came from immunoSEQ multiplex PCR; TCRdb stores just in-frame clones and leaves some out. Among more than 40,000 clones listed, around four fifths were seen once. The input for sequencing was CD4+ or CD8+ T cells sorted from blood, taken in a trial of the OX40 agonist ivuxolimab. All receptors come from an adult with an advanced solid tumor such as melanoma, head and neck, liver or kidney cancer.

CDR3 nucleotide sequence: TGTGCCAGCAGTTACGGGACCTCAGGGGCCCAGTACTTC. It specifies CASSYGTSGAQYF. The V gene is TRBV6-5, the J gene TRBJ2-5; possibly TRBD1 for D (6 bases). Germline V gives CDR1 MNHEY, CDR2 SVGAGI. V was pared by 2 bases and J by 9 bases, with 13 bases between. This CDR3 comprises 13 residues.

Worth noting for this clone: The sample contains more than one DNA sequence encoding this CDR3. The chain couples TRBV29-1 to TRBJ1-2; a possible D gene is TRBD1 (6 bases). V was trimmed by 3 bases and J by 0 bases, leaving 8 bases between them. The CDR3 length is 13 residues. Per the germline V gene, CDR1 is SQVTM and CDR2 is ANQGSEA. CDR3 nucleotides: TGCAGCGTTGAGACAGGTACTAACTATGGCTACACCTTC. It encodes CSVETGTNYGYTF.

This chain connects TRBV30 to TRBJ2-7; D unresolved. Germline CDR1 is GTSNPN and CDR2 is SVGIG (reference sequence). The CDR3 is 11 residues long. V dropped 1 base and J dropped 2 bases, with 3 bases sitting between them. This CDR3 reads CAWSAPYEQYF. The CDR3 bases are TGTGCCTGGAGTGCCCCCTACGAGCAGTACTTC.

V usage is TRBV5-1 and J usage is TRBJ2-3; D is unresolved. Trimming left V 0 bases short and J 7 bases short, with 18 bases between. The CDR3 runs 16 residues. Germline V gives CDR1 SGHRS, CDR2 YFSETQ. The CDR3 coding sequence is TGCGCCAGCAGCTTGGCCGGCACCCCCAGCCTCCATACGCAGTATTTT. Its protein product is CASSLAGTPSLHTQYF. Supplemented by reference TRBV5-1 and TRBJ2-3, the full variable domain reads KAGVTQTPRYLIKTRGQQVTLSCSPISGHRSVSWYQQTPGQGLQFLFEYFSETQRNKGNFPGRFSGRQFSNSRSEMNVSTLELGDSALYLCASSLAGTPSLHTQYFGPGTRLTVL.

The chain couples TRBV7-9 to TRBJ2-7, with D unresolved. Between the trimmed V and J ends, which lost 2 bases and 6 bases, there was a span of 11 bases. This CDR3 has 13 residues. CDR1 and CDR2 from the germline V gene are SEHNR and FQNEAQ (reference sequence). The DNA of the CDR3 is TGTGCCAGCAGCTTAATTCTTGATCCCGAGCAGTACTTC. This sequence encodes CASSLILDPEQYF.